The 31 T cell receptor beta chains listed next were all sequenced from one sample in a study of human T cells and chemical hapten exposure. MiXCR was run by TCRdb on the RACE reads, yielding one entry per CDR3 protein. Here the sample spans some 250,000 distinct CDR3 sequences, roughly 7.7% being singletons. Indicated time point: pre-sensitization, week 0. Noted treatment: therapeutic diphenylcyclopropenone sensitization with weekly scalp DPC. This material consisted of whole blood, taken in connection with sensitization to the hapten diphenylcyclopropenone (DPC). Receptor source: a man between 18 and 35 years old with alopecia areata. Some clones in this sample may be carry-over from other donors' samples.

This clonotype was observed a handful of times. This chain links TRBV27 with TRBJ2-4, with a weak D call TRBD2 (5 bases). The V gene lost 3 bases and the J gene lost 6 bases, with 9 bases spanning the gap. This CDR3 has 13 residues. The germline V gene encodes CDR1 MNHEY and CDR2 SMNVEV (reference sequence). The CDR3 reads CASSLGGRNIQYF. The CDR3 DNA reads TGTGCCAGCAGTTTGGGCGGGCGAAACATTCAGTACTTC.

The chain uses TRBV7-9 and TRBJ2-5; D gene uncertain. V was clipped by 5 bases and J by 1 base, with 11 bases between them. The CDR3 loop spans 14 amino acids. CDR1 and CDR2 (germline): SEHNR, FQNEAQ (reference sequence). CDR3 sequence (DNA): TGTGCCAGCAGCCCCTATGATTTCCAAGAGACCCAGTACTTC. Translated: CASSPYDFQETQYF.

This clonotype was detected ten times or more. This sequence joins TRBV6-4 and TRBJ2-3; 8 nucleotides match TRBD2. This CDR3 has 17 residues. The J segment lost 3 bases and the V segment lost 0 bases, leaving 8 bases of the junction unmatched. CDR1 and CDR2 from the germline V gene are MRHNA and SNTAGT. As DNA, the CDR3 is TGTGCCAGCAGTGACTCGCGAGCGGGGGTCGGGACAGATACGCAGTATTTT. Translating it yields CASSDSRAGVGTDTQYF.

This clonotype appeared a few times. This chain uses TRBV6-5 with TRBJ2-5; TRBD2 matches 9 bases. V trimming: 8 bases; J trimming: 2 bases; junction bases outside the gene matches: 15. The CDR3 covers 17 residues. The V gene's germline CDR1 is MNHEY and CDR2 SVGAGI. CDR3 region: CASAWVLAGIIQETQYF. CDR3 coding DNA: TGTGCCAGCGCGTGGGTCCTAGCGGGAATAATTCAAGAGACCCAGTACTTC.

The V and J genes are TRBV29-1 and TRBJ2-3; D may correspond to TRBD1 or TRBD2 (5 bases each). This CDR3 contains 13 residues. V was pared by 6 bases and J by 2 bases, with 12 bases between. Germline loops: CDR1 SQVTM, CDR2 ANQGSEA. The CDR3 DNA is TGCAGCGTCCGAGGGGAGTCCACAGATACGCAGTATTTT. Its translation is CSVRGESTDTQYF.

The rearrangement uses TRBV29-1 and TRBJ2-7; 9 nucleotides align to TRBD1. V lost 3 bases and J lost 4; bases outside the gene matches: 1. The germline CDR1 and CDR2 sequences are SQVTM and ANQGSEA. CDR3 length equals 12 residues. In DNA form, the CDR3 reads TGCAGCGTTGAGACAGGGGGATACGAGCAGTACTTC. It translates to CSVETGGYEQYF.

The gene calls are TRBV12-3 or TRBV12-4 and TRBJ1-1; D is unclear. The CDR3 sequence is 14 residues long. The V and J ends lost 2 bases and 5 bases respectively, with 12 bases between them. CDR3 nucleotide sequence: TGTGCCAGCAGTTTATTCAAGGGTCGGACTGAAGCTTTCTTT. Translation: CASSLFKGRTEAFF.

This clonotype has a count of ten or more. The chain joins TRBV4-1 to TRBJ1-6, with TRBD1 matching over 8 bases. The V and J ends lost 3 bases and 10 bases, in that order; junction bases with no gene match: 17. Germline lookup yields CDR1 MGHRA and CDR2 YSYEKL. The CDR3 has 18 residues. CDR3 protein: CASSHRPGTGSGKSPLHF. In DNA form, the CDR3 reads TGCGCCAGCAGCCACCGTCCCGGGACAGGCTCGGGGAAATCACCCCTCCACTTT.

This clonotype has a count of ten or more. J is TRBJ2-2 and V is TRBV6-2 or TRBV6-3; 14 positions match TRBD2. There are 16 residues in the CDR3. Trimming removed 1 base from V and 5 bases from J; junction bases left unmatched: 0. Looked up from germline, CDR1 is MNHEY and CDR2 is SVGEGT. The CDR3 DNA reads as TGTGCCAGCAGTTACTGGACTAGCGGGGGGACCGGGGAGCTGTTTTTT. This translates into CASSYWTSGGTGELFF.

J is TRBJ2-7 and V is TRBV2; possible D gene TRBD2, 6 bases. The CDR3 is 14 residues long. In germline, CDR1 is SNHLY, CDR2 FYNNEI. The V end was cut by 7 bases, the J end by 6 bases, with 19 bases between. CDR3 nucleotide sequence: TGTGCCAGCACCTCAGGGACTGGGTACGGCGAGCAGTACTTC. Protein product: CASTSGTGYGEQYF.

CDR3 loop: CASSLKVEPSYEQYF. For the CDR3, the DNA is TGTGCCAGCAGTCTAAAGGTGGAGCCCTCCTACGAGCAGTACTTC. The gene calls are TRBV2 and TRBJ2-7, with D uncertain. The V gene lost 5 bases and the J gene lost 0 bases, with 14 bases spanning the gap. The CDR3 is 15 amino acids. The germline gives CDR1 SNHLY, CDR2 FYNNEI.

This clonotype has ten or more counts. V usage is TRBV7-8 and J usage is TRBJ1-5; possible D gene TRBD1, 6 bases. Trimming shortened V by 1 base and J by 6 bases, and 10 bases separated the two germline ends. There are 14 residues in the CDR3. The germline V gene encodes CDR1 SGHVS and CDR2 FQNEAQ. CDR3 DNA sequence: TGTGCCAGCAGCTTAGGAACAGGGCTTCAGCCCCAGCATTTT. It translates to CASSLGTGLQPQHF.

This clonotype was observed a handful of times. The chain has TRBV7-6 and TRBJ1-5; D gene uncertain. With 1 base removed from V and 2 bases from J, the gap between germline ends came to 9 bases. The CDR3 spans 15 residues. Germline values: CDR1 SGHVS, CDR2 FNYEAQ. The CDR3 DNA reads TGTGCCAGCAGCTTAGATTCCGGCCGCAATCAGCCCCAGCATTTT. This translates into CASSLDSGRNQPQHF.

This clonotype was seen a handful of times. CDR3 in amino acids: CASSKGAKNIQYF. The CDR3 nucleotides are TGTGCCAGCAGTAAAGGGGCCAAAAACATTCAGTACTTC. V gene TRBV27 combines with J gene TRBJ2-4, with D hard to call. Germline CDR1 is MNHEY and CDR2 is SMNVEV (reference sequence). This CDR3 comprises 13 residues. V was trimmed by 5 bases and J by 1 base, leaving 6 bases between them.

This clonotype was seen a few times. This sequence joins TRBV7-2 and TRBJ2-5; maybe TRBD2 (6 bases). CDR1 is SGHTA, CDR2 FQGNSA, per germline. This CDR3 spans 12 amino acids. V lost 5 bases to trimming and J lost 9 bases, with 13 bases between them. CDR3 nucleotides: TGTGCCAGCAGCCCACCGGCGGGACCCCAGTACTTC. The encoded protein is CASSPPAGPQYF.

In its sample, this clonotype was seen many times. The chain is built from TRBV29-1 and TRBJ1-1; unclear D gene. Per germline, CDR1 SQVTM and CDR2 ANQGSEA. The CDR3 consists of 15 residues. With 4 bases removed from V and 0 bases from J, the gap between germline ends came to 15 bases. The CDR3 nucleotides read TGCAGCGTTGGGGTCCGCGGCACATTGAACACTGAAGCTTTCTTT. This translates into CSVGVRGTLNTEAFF.

This chain links TRBV12-3 or TRBV12-4 with TRBJ2-5; 7 nucleotides agree with TRBD1. The V and J ends lost 4 bases and 1 base, in that order; junction bases with no gene match: 3. The CDR3 is made up of 14 amino acids. CDR3 nucleotide sequence: TGTGCCAGCAGTTGGGGACAGCGCCAAGAGACCCAGTACTTC. It translates to CASSWGQRQETQYF.

The J gene is TRBJ2-7, the V gene TRBV29-1; perhaps TRBD1 as D (6 bases). Germline V CDR1 and CDR2: SQVTM, ANQGSEA. V dropped 3 bases and J dropped 5 bases, with 14 bases sitting between them. This CDR3 is built from 13 residues. The CDR3 loop reads CSVDLRDTDEQYF. For the CDR3, the DNA is TGCAGCGTTGATCTTAGGGACACAGACGAGCAGTACTTC.

In its sample, this clonotype was seen a few times. V is TRBV29-1 and J is TRBJ2-5; the D gene could be TRBD1 or TRBD2 (5 bases each). The V gene's germline CDR1 is SQVTM and CDR2 ANQGSEA. The CDR3 has 12 amino acids. Deletions cut 3 bases from V and 6 bases from J, with 11 bases between. The CDR3 nucleotides are TGCAGCGTTGACAGGGACGGGAAGACCCAGTACTTC. This codes for CSVDRDGKTQYF.

This clonotype was picked up a small number of times. CDR3 sequence: CASSTPGIGVAFF. The DNA of the CDR3 is TGCGCCAGCAGCACCCCTGGGATTGGGGTAGCTTTCTTT. The chain is built from TRBV4-3 and TRBJ1-1; D gene ambiguous. The CDR3 length is 13 residues. Germline V gene lookup returns CDR1 LGHNA and CDR2 YSLEER. The germline V and J ends were trimmed by 5 bases and 10 bases, with 17 bases remaining between them.

This clonotype was observed at least ten times. The chain recombines TRBV6-4 with TRBJ2-3; D is tentatively TRBD1 or TRBD2 (5 bases each). Per germline, CDR1 MRHNA and CDR2 SNTAGT. The CDR3 is 14 amino acids. Trimming shortened V by 6 bases and J by 3 bases, and 13 bases separated the two germline ends. CDR3 in amino acids: CASSEGMDTDTQYF. The CDR3 region has the DNA TGTGCCAGCAGCGAGGGGATGGATACAGATACGCAGTATTTT.

This clonotype has just a few counts. The rearrangement joins TRBV6-2 or TRBV6-3 to TRBJ2-1; no clear D. Trimming shortened V by 4 bases and J by 5 bases, and 12 bases separated the two germline ends. CDR1 is MNHEY, CDR2 SVGEGT, per germline. The CDR3 extends over 14 amino acids. CDR3 in amino acids: CASSSLAYNNEQFF. The DNA for the CDR3 is TGTGCCAGCAGTTCTCTGGCCTATAACAATGAGCAGTTCTTC.

This clonotype has just a few counts. The rearrangement uses TRBV6-5 and TRBJ2-7, with TRBD1 matching 8 bases. CDR3 length: 13 residues. The J segment lost 5 bases and the V segment lost 6 bases, leaving 6 bases of the junction unmatched. The germline CDR1 and CDR2 sequences are MNHEY and SVGAGI. CDR3 sequence reads: CASSPLDRDEQYF. DNA of the CDR3: TGTGCCAGCAGCCCTCTGGACAGGGACGAGCAGTACTTC.

In its sample, this clonotype was seen many times. The chain joins TRBV12-5 to TRBJ1-1; D possibly corresponds to TRBD1 (5 bases). Germline V gene lookup returns CDR1 LGHNT and CDR2 FRNRAP. Trimming cost V 6 bases and J 2 bases, with 16 bases left between them. This CDR3 is built from 15 residues. The CDR3 sequence is CASGTLQAFNTEAFF. The CDR3 bases are TGTGCTAGTGGAACCCTACAGGCTTTTAACACTGAAGCTTTCTTT.

This chain joins TRBV6-2 or TRBV6-3 and TRBJ2-5, with D possibly matching TRBD2 (5 bases). The V gene lost 5 bases and the J gene lost 2 bases, with 12 bases spanning the gap. This CDR3 has 14 amino acids. The germline V gene encodes CDR1 MNHEY and CDR2 SVGEGT. The CDR3 region is CASSLGVRQETQYF. The DNA for the CDR3 is TGTGCCAGCAGTCTCGGGGTAAGACAAGAGACCCAGTACTTC.

V usage is TRBV7-2 and J usage is TRBJ2-1, with D perhaps TRBD2 (6 bases). CDR3 length: 15 residues. From germline, CDR1 is SGHTA and CDR2 FQGNSA. The ends were cut back, 3 bases at V and 2 bases at J, with 11 bases in the middle. Here the CDR3 reads CASSFTSSTYNEQFF. Written as DNA, the CDR3 is TGTGCCAGCAGCTTCACTAGCTCCACCTACAATGAGCAGTTCTTC.

This clonotype has a count of ten or more. The gene calls are TRBV10-3 and TRBJ2-2, with unresolved D. From germline, CDR1 is ENHRY and CDR2 SYGVKD. CDR3 length: 14 residues. Trimming shortened V by 8 bases and J by 3 bases, and 13 bases separated the two germline ends. CDR3 in DNA: TGTGCCATCCGACGACAAGGCGACACCGGGGAGCTGTTTTTT. This sequence encodes CAIRRQGDTGELFF.

The chain uses TRBV2 and TRBJ2-7; D is undetermined. Per germline, CDR1 SNHLY and CDR2 FYNNEI. The CDR3 has 12 residues. The V end was cut by 2 bases, the J end by 4 bases, with 6 bases between. CDR3 protein: CASSEPSYEQYF. Written as DNA, the CDR3 is TGTGCCAGCAGTGAACCCAGTTACGAGCAGTACTTC. Drawing the rest from reference TRBV2 and TRBJ2-7, the complete variable domain is EPEVTQTPSHQVTQMGQEVILRCVPISNHLYFYWYRQILGQKVEFLVSFYNNEISEKSEIFDDQFSVERPDGSNFTLKIRSTKLEDSAMYFCASSEPSYEQYFGPGTRLTVT.

This clonotype came up many times. J is TRBJ2-7 and V is TRBV28, with 9 bases that match TRBD1. This CDR3 is 14 amino acids long. The germline gives CDR1 MDHEN, CDR2 SYDVKM. Trimming took 4 bases from V and 3 from J; bases not matched to a gene: 4. The CDR3: CASSSPGQGYEQYF. In nucleotides, the CDR3 is TGTGCCAGCAGTTCCCCGGGACAGGGCTACGAGCAGTACTTC.

The CDR3 sequence is CASKEDITNTGELFF. Written as DNA, the CDR3 is TGTGCCAGCAAAGAGGACATTACGAACACCGGGGAGCTGTTTTTT. The chain recombines TRBV6-5 with TRBJ2-2; D is perhaps TRBD1 (5 bases). Germline values: CDR1 MNHEY, CDR2 SVGAGI. The V and J ends lost 7 bases and 0 bases respectively, with 12 bases between them. This CDR3 spans 15 amino acids.

The gene calls are TRBV5-6 and TRBJ2-3; D might be TRBD2 (5 bases). V shed 7 bases and J shed 10 bases, with 22 bases lying between them. Germline CDR1 is SGHDT and CDR2 is YYEEEE. The CDR3 has 14 residues. The CDR3 nucleotides are TGTGCCAGCGCTGATGGACGGATATACGGGGCGCAGTATTTT. This encodes CASADGRIYGAQYF.